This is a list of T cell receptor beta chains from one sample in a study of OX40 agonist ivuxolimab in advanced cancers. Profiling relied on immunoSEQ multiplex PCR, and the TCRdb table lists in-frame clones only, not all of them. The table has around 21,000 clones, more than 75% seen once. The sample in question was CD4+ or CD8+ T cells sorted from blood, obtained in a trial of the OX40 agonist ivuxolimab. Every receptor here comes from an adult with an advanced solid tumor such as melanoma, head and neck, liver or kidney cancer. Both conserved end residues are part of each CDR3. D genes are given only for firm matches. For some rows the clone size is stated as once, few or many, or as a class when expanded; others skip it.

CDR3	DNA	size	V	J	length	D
CASSPREGGQPQHF	TGTGCCAGCAGCCCCCGGGAGGGAGGACAGCCCCAGCATTTT	-	TRBV7-6	TRBJ1-5	14	-
CASSFGQGIYGYTF	TGCGCCAGCAGCTTCGGACAGGGGATCTATGGCTACACCTTC	once	TRBV5-1	TRBJ1-2	14	TRBD1
CASSQGSGHYEQYF	TGTGCCAGCAGCCAAGGCTCAGGTCACTACGAGCAGTACTTC	-	TRBV14	TRBJ2-7	14	-
CASSYTRGATDTQYF	TGTGCCAGCAGTTACACCCGAGGAGCCACAGATACGCAGTATTTT	-	TRBV6-5	TRBJ2-3	15	-
CASSYSSESLEKLFF	TGTGCCAGCAGTTACTCTTCAGAAAGCCTCGAAAAACTGTTTTTT	-	TRBV6-6	TRBJ1-4	15	-
CASKADTQYF	TGTGCCAGCAAAGCAGATACGCAGTATTTT	-	TRBV6-6	TRBJ2-3	10	-
CASSPLLTGKLLGEQYF	TGTGCCAGCAGCCCACTCCTAACAGGGAAATTGTTGGGGGAGCAGTACTTC	-	TRBV27	TRBJ2-7	17	-
CASSPGADSSYNEQFF	TGTGCCAGCAGCCCAGGGGCTGATAGCTCCTACAATGAGCAGTTCTTC	-	TRBV7-6	TRBJ2-1	16	-
CASSLAGPASSYEQYF	TGTGCCAGCAGCTTGGCTGGGCCGGCTAGCTCCTACGAGCAGTACTTC	few	TRBV5-4	TRBJ2-7	16	-
CATGGWGSGYEQYF	TGTGCCACGGGGGGATGGGGCAGCGGCTACGAGCAGTACTTC	-	TRBV19	TRBJ2-7	14	TRBD2
CASSLSQVLRGTDTQYF	TGTGCCAGCAGTTTATCCCAGGTCCTGCGGGGCACAGATACGCAGTATTTT	-	TRBV28	TRBJ2-3	17	-
CASSVEEETQYF	TGTGCCAGCAGCGTAGAGGAAGAGACCCAGTACTTC	-	TRBV7-9	TRBJ2-5	12	-
CASSLGEGNQPQHF	TGTGCCAGCAGCTTAGGGGAGGGCAATCAGCCCCAGCATTTT	-	TRBV7-9	TRBJ1-5	14	-
CASSQDLTISPLHF	TGCGCCAGCAGCCAAGACCTAACCATTTCACCCCTCCACTTT	-	TRBV4-1	TRBJ1-6	14	-